This record concerns one TCR beta chain sequence. What it recognizes is unknown. These data belong to a study of T cell responses to AZD1222 COVID-19 vaccine. General study results and limits: CD4 TCRs associated with vaccination spanned spike, dominating at 160-218 and 743-854. Baseline serology detected seropositivity in only six or seven AZD1222 recipients.

The CDR3 runs 17 residues. Looked up from germline, CDR1 is LGHNA and CDR2 is YSLEER. Trimming removed 0 bases at V and 1 base at J, with 13 bases between. Clones were sequenced by immunoSEQ multiplex PCR, and TCRdb holds only the in-frame ones, with some missing. Of some 140,000 clones listed, roughly 90% were seen once; the top ten hold about 2%. The sequences come from peripheral blood, collected on day 0 of AZD1222 vaccination. This rearrangement joins TRBV4-3 to TRBJ1-5; the D gene is possibly TRBD1 (5 bases). The receptor's source is an adult in good health. This chain's CDR3 is CASSQDHGDGSNQPQHF. CDR3 sequence (DNA): TGCGCCAGCAGCCAAGATCATGGGGACGGGAGCAATCAGCCCCAGCATTTT.